These 15 T cell receptor beta chains were all obtained from the same sample, sequenced in a study of T cells after yellow fever vaccination. TCRdb passed the 5' RACE reads through MiXCR, listing each CDR3 protein once. The data show 500,000 to 650,000 distinct CDR3 sequences, 9% to 15% seen once. Sequencing used PBMCs, obtained on the day of the yellow fever booster vaccination. Every receptor here comes from a man younger than 45 who received the YFV17D yellow fever vaccine.

The genes are TRBV20-1 and TRBJ2-5; tentatively, D is TRBD1 (6 bases). This CDR3 has 13 amino acids. V was cut by 5 bases and J by 1 base, with 11 bases left in between. The germline V gene has CDR1 DFQATT and CDR2 SNEGSKA (reference sequence). Here the CDR3 DNA reads TGCAGTGCTGTACAGGGTCTCCAAGAGACCCAGTACTTC. Translating it yields CSAVQGLQETQYF.

The table lists this clonotype with a few counts. This chain links TRBV29-1 with TRBJ1-6; 9 bases are a match to TRBD1. This CDR3 has 14 amino acids. Germline loops: CDR1 SQVTM, CDR2 ANQGSEA. J lost 7 bases, V lost 4 bases, and 5 bases had no gene match. Here the CDR3 DNA reads TGCAGCGTTGTGGACAGGGGAAAGAATTCACCCCTCCACTTT. Translated, it gives CSVVDRGKNSPLHF.

The chain has TRBV4-3 and TRBJ2-1, with 7 positions matching TRBD1. Losses at the gene ends were 0 bases for V and 3 bases for J; bases not matched to a gene: 5. Germline V gene sequence: CDR1 LGHNA, CDR2 YSLEER. The CDR3 has 16 residues. The CDR3 spells CASSQEDRTGYNEQFF. CDR3 nucleotides: TGCGCCAGCAGCCAAGAGGACAGGACAGGCTACAATGAGCAGTTCTTC.

On this clonotype itself: A read error may explain this, as a much larger clone is one base away. The chain employs TRBV20-1 and TRBJ2-7; D may be TRBD2 (5 bases). The CDR3 sequence is 11 residues long. V was trimmed by 8 bases and J by 4 bases, leaving 12 bases between them. Germline V gene lookup returns CDR1 DFQATT and CDR2 SNEGSKA (reference sequence). The CDR3 region has the DNA TGCAGTACGTCCCGGGGTTACGAGCAGTACTTC. Translated: CSTSRGYEQYF.

The V call is TRBV5-1, the J call TRBJ2-7, with D possibly matching TRBD1 (5 bases). The germline V gene has CDR1 SGHRS and CDR2 YFSETQ. Trimming cost V 5 bases and J 4 bases, with 10 bases left between them. This CDR3 is 12 amino acids long. CDR3 in DNA: TGCGCCAGCAGAGACAGTGGGTACGAGCAGTACTTC. Its translation is CASRDSGYEQYF.

The CDR3 is CASSVTSGTTDTQYF. CDR3 bases: TGTGCCAGCAGCGTGACTAGCGGAACCACAGATACGCAGTATTTT. V usage is TRBV6-1 and J usage is TRBJ2-3; TRBD2 matches 9 bases. V shed 6 bases, J shed 2 bases, and the junction held 6 bases outside the gene matches. Germline CDR1 MNHNS, CDR2 SASEGT. The CDR3 runs to 15 residues.

This chain joins TRBV7-2 and TRBJ1-2, with 8 positions matching TRBD1. Germline V lookup: CDR1 SGHTA, CDR2 FQGNSA. The CDR3 covers 14 residues. V shed 5 bases, J shed 8 bases, and the junction held 10 bases outside the gene matches. CDR3 DNA: TGTGCCAGCAGCCCCCAGGGGGCCCTCTTAGGCTACACCTTC. Translation gives CASSPQGALLGYTF.

This clonotype appeared a few times. The chain links TRBV3-1 to TRBJ2-1, with TRBD2 as a possible D gene (6 bases). The V gene lost 1 base and the J gene lost 7 bases, with 17 bases spanning the gap. This CDR3 is 16 amino acids long. Germline V gives CDR1 LGHDT, CDR2 YNNKEL (reference sequence). Here the CDR3 reads CASSQAPGASGNEQFF. CDR3 DNA: TGTGCCAGCAGCCAAGCGCCGGGAGCTTCGGGGAATGAGCAGTTCTTC.

The chain links TRBV5-1 to TRBJ2-5, with D unresolved. There are 17 residues in the CDR3. Trimming shortened V by 0 bases and J by 1 base, and 16 bases separated the two germline ends. Germline V gene data show CDR1 as SGHRS and CDR2 as YFSETQ. CDR3 sequence: CASSLGLTSARQETQYF. The DNA for the CDR3 is TGCGCCAGCAGCTTGGGTTTAACCTCTGCCCGCCAAGAGACCCAGTACTTC.

This clonotype was counted between two and nine times. The gene calls are TRBV4-3 and TRBJ2-6, with D possibly matching TRBD2 (6 bases). The germline CDR1 and CDR2 sequences are LGHNA and YSLEER. The V and J ends lost 5 bases and 0 bases respectively, with 17 bases between them. This CDR3 region has 18 residues. The CDR3 is CASSFGTATSSGANVLTF. In DNA form, the CDR3 reads TGCGCCAGCAGCTTTGGGACTGCTACCTCCTCTGGGGCCAACGTCCTGACTTTC.

Worth noting for this clonotype: Compared with germline, one end of the junction differs, possibly owing to a read error. This chain connects TRBV25-1 to TRBJ2-5, with D unclear. This CDR3 region has 15 residues. From germline, CDR1 is MGHDK and CDR2 SYGVNS. The CDR3, as DNA: TGTGCCAGCAGTGACGGACGTAACCTCCAAGAGACCAAGTACTTC. This gives the protein CASSDGRNLQETKYF.

This clonotype turned up a few times. The CDR3, as DNA: TGTGCCAGCAGCTTAGGAGTCAGGGGGGAGGGCAATGAGCAGTTCTTC. This encodes CASSLGVRGEGNEQFF. The V call is TRBV11-2, the J call TRBJ2-1; tentatively, D is TRBD1 or TRBD2 (7 bases each). The CDR3 totals 16 residues. V gave up 1 base and J gave up 6 bases, with 16 bases separating them. Germline values: CDR1 SGHAT, CDR2 FQNNGV.

The genes are TRBV3-1 and TRBJ2-7; 10 bases fit TRBD2. CDR1 LGHDT and CDR2 YNNKEL come from the germline V gene (reference sequence). The CDR3 consists of 14 residues. V lost 4 bases and J lost 5; bases outside the gene matches: 5. This CDR3 is CASSPTSGLDEQYF. The DNA of the CDR3 is TGTGCCAGCAGCCCGACTAGCGGGTTGGACGAGCAGTACTTC.

This chain's CDR3 is CASSEVGYNEQFF. The CDR3 DNA reads as TGTGCCAGCAGTGAGGTCGGTTACAATGAGCAGTTCTTC. The genes are TRBV27 and TRBJ2-1, with no clear D. CDR1 and CDR2 (germline): MNHEY, SMNVEV (reference sequence). The V end lost 5 bases, the J end lost 4 bases, and 9 bases lay between the germline ends. The CDR3 has 13 residues.

There are a few counts of this clonotype. The V gene is TRBV27, the J gene TRBJ2-2; 10 bases line up with TRBD2. J was trimmed by 4 bases and V by 6 bases; bases with no gene match: 8. The germline V gene encodes CDR1 MNHEY and CDR2 SMNVEV (reference sequence). This CDR3 has 16 amino acids. Here the CDR3 reads CASSPHRLAGTGELFF. The DNA of the CDR3 is TGTGCCAGCAGCCCTCACAGACTAGCGGGCACCGGGGAGCTGTTTTTT.